The 2 T cell receptor beta chains presented below share a single source sample, sequenced in a study of OX40 agonist ivuxolimab in advanced cancers. TCRdb's table, derived via immunoSEQ multiplex PCR, lists solely in-frame clones and lacks some. The data show over 90,000 clones, less than 90% seen once. Sample: CD4+ or CD8+ T cells sorted from blood, taken in a trial of the OX40 agonist ivuxolimab. All receptors come from an adult with an advanced solid tumor such as melanoma, head and neck, liver or kidney cancer.

The V gene is TRBV19, the J gene TRBJ1-1, with 7 bases fitting TRBD1. Trimming cost V 7 bases and J 0 bases; bases outside gene matches: 5. Looked up from germline, CDR1 is LNHDA and CDR2 is SQIVND (reference sequence). The CDR3 runs to 14 residues. The CDR3 reads CASTPGQLNTEAFF. The CDR3 DNA sequence: TGTGCCAGTACCCCGGGACAGTTGAACACTGAAGCTTTCTTT. Complete variable domain (other parts from reference TRBV19 and TRBJ1-1): DGGITQSPKYLFRKEGQNVTLSCEQNLNHDAMYWYRQDPGQGLRLIYYSQIVNDFQKGDIAEGYSVSREKKESFPLTVTSAQKNPTAFYLCASTPGQLNTEAFFGQGTRLTVV.

The genes are TRBV4-2 and TRBJ2-1; 9 positions agree with TRBD2. The CDR3 contains 16 residues. V shed 4 bases, J shed 5 bases, and the junction held 9 bases outside the gene matches. Germline V lookup: CDR1 LGHNA, CDR2 YNFKEQ. In DNA, the CDR3 is TGTGCCAGCAGCCTTCTAGGGGCTAGCGGGAACAATGAGCAGTTCTTC. Its translation: CASSLLGASGNNEQFF.